The clone carrying this T cell receptor (beta chain) was picked up one time. Lactation, pregnancy, other autoimmune disease or uncontrolled infection led to exclusion of patients. The data were taken from a study of T cells in Graves' hyperthyroidism and ophthalmopathy. The CDR3 totals 14 residues. Deletions cut 2 bases from V and 2 bases from J, with 8 bases between. RNA transcripts served as the template for amplifying TCR beta CDR3 regions. A set of HTBI primers served as the primers for a first-round RT-PCR of the TCR CDR3. Each CDR3 protein is one row after TCRdb ran MiXCR on the multiplex PCR reads. The data contain under 700,000 distinct CDR3 sequences, around 15% of them singletons.

Material: blood. The V call is TRBV12-3 or TRBV12-4, the J call TRBJ2-3; D gene uncertain. The TCR sequence derives from a woman between 18 and 29 years old with Graves' hyperthyroidism. The CDR3 here is CASSLKALTDTQYF. CDR3 sequence (DNA): TGTGCCAGCAGTTTAAAAGCGCTCACAGATACGCAGTATTTT.